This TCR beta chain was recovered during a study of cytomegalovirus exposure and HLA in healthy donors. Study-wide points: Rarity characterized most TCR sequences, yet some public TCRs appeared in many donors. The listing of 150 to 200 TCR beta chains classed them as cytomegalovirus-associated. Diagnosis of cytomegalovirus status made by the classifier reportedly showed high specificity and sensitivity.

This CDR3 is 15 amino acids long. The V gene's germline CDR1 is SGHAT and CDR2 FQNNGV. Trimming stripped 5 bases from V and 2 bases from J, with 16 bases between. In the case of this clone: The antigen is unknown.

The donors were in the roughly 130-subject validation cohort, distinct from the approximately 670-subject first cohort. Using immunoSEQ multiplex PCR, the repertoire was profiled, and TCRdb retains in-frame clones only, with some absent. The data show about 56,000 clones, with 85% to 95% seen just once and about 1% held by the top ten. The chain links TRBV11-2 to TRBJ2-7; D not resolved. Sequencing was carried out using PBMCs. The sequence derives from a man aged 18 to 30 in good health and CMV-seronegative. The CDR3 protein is CASSPHAGNAYEQYF. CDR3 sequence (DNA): TGTGCCAGCAGCCCCCACGCTGGCAACGCCTACGAGCAGTACTTC.